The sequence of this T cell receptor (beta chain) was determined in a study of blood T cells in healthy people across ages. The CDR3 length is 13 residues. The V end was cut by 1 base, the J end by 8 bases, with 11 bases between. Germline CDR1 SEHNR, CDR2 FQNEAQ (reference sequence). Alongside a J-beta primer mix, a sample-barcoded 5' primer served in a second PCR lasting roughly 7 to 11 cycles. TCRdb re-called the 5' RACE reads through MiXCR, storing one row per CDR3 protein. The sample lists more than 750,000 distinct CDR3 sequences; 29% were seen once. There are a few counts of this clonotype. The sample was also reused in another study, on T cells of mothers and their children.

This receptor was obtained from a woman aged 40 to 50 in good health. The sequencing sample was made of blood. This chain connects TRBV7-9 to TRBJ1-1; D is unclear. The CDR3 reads CASSLEVAPEAFF. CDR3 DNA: TGTGCCAGCAGCTTAGAGGTAGCCCCCGAAGCTTTCTTT.